This paragraph reports one T cell receptor (beta chain). Its specificity is unknown. These data belong to a study of CD8 T cells in ankylosing spondylitis. Study-level points and caveats: Within ankylosing spondylitis blood, a TCR beta motif made up of eight or nine highly homologous variants appeared to be characteristic.

TCRdb analysed the 5' RACE reads with MiXCR anew, one entry per CDR3 protein. Among approximately 340,000 distinct CDR3 sequences listed, over 12% were seen once. Losses at the gene ends were 4 bases for V and 2 bases for J; bases not matched to a gene: 3. This CDR3 is built from 16 residues. The V gene's germline CDR1 is MGHDK and CDR2 SYGVNS. This TCR derives from a male donor with ankylosing spondylitis or in good health (not recorded which). This sequence joins TRBV25-1 and TRBJ2-3; 13 positions match TRBD2. Sequencing input: blood, either unsorted or a sorted T cell fraction (not recorded which). Written as DNA, the CDR3 is TGTGCCAGCAGTGGGGGACTAGCGGGATACACAGATACGCAGTATTTT. Its translation: CASSGGLAGYTDTQYF.